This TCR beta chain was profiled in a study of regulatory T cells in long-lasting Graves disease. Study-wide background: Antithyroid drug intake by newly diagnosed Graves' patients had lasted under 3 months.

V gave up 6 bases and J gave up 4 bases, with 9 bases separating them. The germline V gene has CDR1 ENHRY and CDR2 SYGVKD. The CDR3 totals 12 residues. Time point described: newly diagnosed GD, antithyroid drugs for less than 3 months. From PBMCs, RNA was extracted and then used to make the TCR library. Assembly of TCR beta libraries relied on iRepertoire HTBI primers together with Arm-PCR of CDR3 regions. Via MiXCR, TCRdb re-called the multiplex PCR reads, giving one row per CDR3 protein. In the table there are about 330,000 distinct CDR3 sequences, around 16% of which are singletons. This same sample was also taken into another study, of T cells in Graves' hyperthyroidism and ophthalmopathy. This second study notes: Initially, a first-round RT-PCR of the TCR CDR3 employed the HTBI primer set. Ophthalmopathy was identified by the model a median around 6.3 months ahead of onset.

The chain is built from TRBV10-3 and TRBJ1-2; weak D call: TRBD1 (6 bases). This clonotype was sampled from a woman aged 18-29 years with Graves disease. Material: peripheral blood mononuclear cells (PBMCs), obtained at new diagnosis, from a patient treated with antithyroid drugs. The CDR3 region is CAIRRDIYGYTF. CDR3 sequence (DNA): TGTGCCATCAGGCGGGACATCTATGGCTACACCTTC.